What follows are 29 T cell receptor beta chains derived from one specimen sequenced in a study of post-analysis software for immune sequencing data (dated by TCRdb to about 2015). What the authors observed across the whole study: About five TRBV segments, including TRBV5-6, TRBV5-1 and TRBV20-1, were significantly more frequent in patients than controls.

The library was prepared using PCR. The instrument was an Illumina HiSeq 2500. Unique molecular identifiers were incorporated into TCR beta cDNA libraries to reduce PCR and sequencing biases. TCRdb redid the processing of the public reads, applying fastp at Q25 and MiXCR, and retained in-frame beta chains. Records with the same CDR3 protein are collapsed into one entry carrying the most frequent genes and DNA. Here the sample has over 300,000 distinct CDR3 sequences; less than 40% occur a single time. The ten top clones hold roughly 13% of the sample. These TCRs are of unknown antigen specificity. Sequenced input: blood. The receptors were sampled from a girl under 18 with multiple sclerosis.

The chain combines TRBV5-1 with TRBJ2-3, with D uncertain. Germline CDR1 SGHRS, CDR2 YFSETQ. CDR3 size: 13 residues. The V gene lost 0 bases and the J gene lost 5 bases, with 7 bases spanning the gap. The chain's CDR3 is CASSLAGRDTQYF. DNA for the CDR3: TGCGCCAGCAGCTTGGCCGGCAGAGATACGCAGTATTTT.

This chain uses TRBV7-2 with TRBJ1-1; TRBD1 is a possible D gene (5 bases). The V and J ends lost 8 bases and 0 bases respectively, with 13 bases between them. Germline V CDR1 and CDR2: SGHTA, FQGNSA. CDR3 length: 14 residues. The CDR3 coding sequence is TGTGCCAGCTCTTCCTCCAGGGTGAACACTGAAGCTTTCTTT. This translates into CASSSSRVNTEAFF. Together with reference TRBV7-2 and TRBJ1-1, the CDR3 gives the full variable domain: GAGVSQSPSNKVTEKGKDVELRCDPISGHTALYWYRQSLGQGLEFLIYFQGNSAPDKSGLPSDRFSAERTGGSVSTLTIQRTQQEDSAVYLCASSSSRVNTEAFFGQGTRLTVV.

The J gene is TRBJ2-1, the V gene TRBV5-6; 11 bases agree with TRBD2. Germline values: CDR1 SGHDT, CDR2 YYEEEE. The CDR3 has 18 amino acids. Trimming cost V 0 bases and J 8 bases; bases outside gene matches: 13. The CDR3 nucleotides are TGTGCCAGCAGCTTGGCCGGGCTAGCGGGGGGACGACCGGATGAGCAGTTCTTC. It translates to CASSLAGLAGGRPDEQFF.

The J gene is TRBJ2-5, the V gene TRBV5-1, with 7 bases identical to TRBD1. The J call may be wrong; the DNA end is better matched by TRBJ2-7. Germline lookup yields CDR1 SGHRS and CDR2 YFSETQ. The CDR3 consists of 13 residues. DNA of the CDR3: TGCGCCAGCAGCTTGGCGGGACAGAACGAGCAGTACTTC. Amino acids: CASSLAGQNEQYF.

The V gene is TRBV27, the J gene TRBJ1-5; D not certain. CDR1 and CDR2 (germline): MNHEY, SMNVEV (reference sequence). The V end lost 3 bases, the J end lost 4 bases, and 10 bases lay between the germline ends. The CDR3 totals 14 residues. CDR3 amino acids: CASSLGLRNQPQHF. CDR3 DNA sequence: TGTGCCAGCAGTTTGGGCCTGAGGAATCAGCCCCAGCATTTT.

This clonotype was counted only a few times. The chain couples TRBV3-1 to TRBJ2-5, with D unresolved. CDR1 and CDR2 (germline): LGHDT, YNNKEL (reference sequence). Trimming pared 2 bases from V and 7 bases from J, leaving 8 bases between. There are 12 residues in the CDR3. The CDR3 DNA sequence: TGTGCCAGCAGCCAATCCCGGAGGACCCAGTACTTC. This gives the protein CASSQSRRTQYF.

The chain is built from TRBV11-2 and TRBJ1-5; 9 bases are a match to TRBD1. With 9 bases clipped from V and 7 bases from J, the junction kept 10 bases outside the gene matches. This CDR3 comprises 14 residues. CDR1 and CDR2 from the germline V gene are SGHAT and FQNNGV. Here the CDR3 reads CASSYGTGNQPQHF. The CDR3 nucleotides are TGTGCCAGTAGTTACGGGACAGGGAACCAGCCCCAGCATTTT.

The J gene is TRBJ2-7, the V gene TRBV20-1; 12 bases are shared with TRBD2. Germline V lookup: CDR1 DFQATT, CDR2 SNEGSKA (reference sequence). The V gene end was trimmed by 4 bases and the J gene end by 0 bases; junction bases not matched to a gene: 7. There are 16 residues in the CDR3. The CDR3 bases are TGCAGTGCTACAGGACTAGCGGGGACGAGCTCCTACGAGCAGTACTTC. Translation gives CSATGLAGTSSYEQYF.

This clonotype occurred a few times. This chain joins TRBV20-1 and TRBJ2-1; the match to TRBD2 covers 9 bases. Germline values: CDR1 DFQATT, CDR2 SNEGSKA (reference sequence). This CDR3 comprises 15 residues. Unmatched junction bases numbered 10, after V lost 6 bases and J lost 4 bases. CDR3 DNA sequence: TGCAGTGCAGCCCCCGGGACTAGCTCTTACAATGAGCAGTTCTTC. Encoded protein: CSAAPGTSSYNEQFF.

This clonotype was seen only a few times. J is TRBJ1-2 and V is TRBV7-2; 7 bases are a match to TRBD1. This CDR3 spans 14 amino acids. V dropped 4 bases and J dropped 8; count of bases not matched to a gene: 10. The germline gives CDR1 SGHTA, CDR2 FQGNSA. CDR3 coding DNA: TGTGCCAGCAGCTCAACAGGGGAGGGGGTCGGCTACACCTTC. It translates to CASSSTGEGVGYTF.

Turning to this clonotype: The junction differs from germline at one of its ends, possibly a read error. The CDR3 is CAGSFQGTGANVLTF. In nucleotides, the CDR3 is TGTGCCGGCAGCTTTCAGGGGACTGGGGCCAACGTCCTGACTTTC. This rearrangement joins TRBV11-2 to TRBJ2-6, with D possibly being TRBD1 (6 bases). The CDR3 totals 15 residues. Per germline, CDR1 SGHAT and CDR2 FQNNGV.

This clonotype has just a few counts. V usage is TRBV7-9 and J usage is TRBJ1-4; the D is unclear. Trimming pared 5 bases from V and 12 bases from J, leaving 13 bases between. The CDR3 extends over 12 amino acids. Germline V gene sequence: CDR1 SEHNR, CDR2 FQNEAQ (reference sequence). CDR3 DNA: TGTGCCAGCAGCGTCACCCGGGAAGAACTGTTTTTT. Protein sequence: CASSVTREELFF.

This clonotype was found a few times. The J gene is TRBJ2-7, the V gene TRBV29-1; TRBD1 agrees at 10 bases. Germline trimming cut 6 bases from V and 1 base from J; bases unmatched to any gene: 6. Germline lookup yields CDR1 SQVTM and CDR2 ANQGSEA. The CDR3 totals 14 residues. The CDR3 sequence: CSVLTGQGSYEQYF. The CDR3 DNA follows: TGCAGCGTCTTAACGGGACAGGGGTCCTACGAGCAGTACTTC.

The V gene is TRBV7-9, the J gene TRBJ1-1; D might be TRBD1 (6 bases). Per the germline V gene, CDR1 is SEHNR and CDR2 is FQNEAQ (reference sequence). The CDR3 runs to 15 residues. Between the trimmed V and J ends, which lost 7 bases and 2 bases, there was a span of 17 bases. The CDR3 DNA sequence: TGTGCCAGCAACGATCCCCGGACAGCTAACACTGAAGCTTTCTTT. Protein sequence: CASNDPRTANTEAFF.

This clonotype appeared a few times. J is TRBJ2-3 and V is TRBV2; tentatively, D is TRBD2 (5 bases). This CDR3 is built from 16 residues. Germline V lookup: CDR1 SNHLY, CDR2 FYNNEI. Trimming left V 0 bases short and J 0 bases short, with 10 bases between. The CDR3 loop is CASSEASGGSTDTQYF. The CDR3 DNA reads TGTGCCAGCAGTGAAGCGAGCGGAGGAAGCACAGATACGCAGTATTTT.

This clonotype was counted many times. The chain is built from TRBV9 and TRBJ2-3; D possibly uses TRBD1 or TRBD2 (5 bases each). Trimming pared 4 bases from V and 4 bases from J, leaving 19 bases between. Germline V gene sequence: CDR1 SGDLS, CDR2 YYNGEE. CDR3 length: 16 residues. The CDR3 loop reads CASSTQGASWADTQYF. CDR3 nucleotides: TGTGCCAGCAGCACCCAGGGAGCGTCTTGGGCAGATACGCAGTATTTT.

The J gene is TRBJ1-1, the V gene TRBV12-3 or TRBV12-4; no clear D. The V end lost 7 bases, the J end lost 7 bases, and 13 bases lay between the germline ends. The CDR3 runs 12 residues. The CDR3 DNA reads as TGTGCCAGCACCCCCTTCGGAGTTGAAGCTTTCTTT. Protein sequence: CASTPFGVEAFF.

The CDR3 sequence is CSAPRAGIDVQPQHF. CDR3 in DNA: TGCAGTGCTCCACGGGCGGGTATAGATGTTCAGCCCCAGCATTTT. This chain joins TRBV20-1 and TRBJ1-5; D uncertain. CDR1 and CDR2 from the germline V gene are DFQATT and SNEGSKA (reference sequence). Trimming left V 5 bases short and J 6 bases short, with 20 bases between. This CDR3 region has 15 residues.

This clonotype has just a few counts. The chain uses TRBV4-1 and TRBJ2-7; no clear D. Trimming took 4 bases from V and 0 from J, leaving 13 bases between them. The CDR3 loop spans 15 amino acids. CDR1 and CDR2 from the germline V gene are MGHRA and YSYEKL. The CDR3 spells CASSPTYISSYEQYF. For the CDR3, the DNA is TGCGCCAGCAGCCCTACTTACATCAGCTCCTACGAGCAGTACTTC.

The genes are TRBV7-8 and TRBJ2-3; D may match TRBD1 or TRBD2 (5 bases each). The CDR3 spans 17 residues. Trimming removed 5 bases from V and 3 bases from J, with 21 bases in between. Per germline, CDR1 SGHVS and CDR2 FQNEAQ. The CDR3 nucleotides are TGTGCCAGCAGCCTGTTAGACGGGACGGTGGGGACAGATACGCAGTATTTT. This gives the protein CASSLLDGTVGTDTQYF. The whole variable domain, remainder taken from reference TRBV7-8 and TRBJ2-3, is GAGVSQSPRYKVAKRGQDVALRCDPISGHVSLFWYQQALGQGPEFLTYFQNEAQLDKSGLPSDRFFAERPEGSVSTLKIQRTQQEDSAVYLCASSLLDGTVGTDTQYFGPGTRLTVL.

The table lists this clonotype with a few counts. The chain recombines TRBV12-3 or TRBV12-4 with TRBJ2-3, with 9 bases lining up with TRBD2. The trim removed 2 bases at V and 9 bases at J, leaving 6 bases unmatched. The CDR3 length is 14 residues. CDR3 residues: CASSLYSGGGTQYF. For the CDR3, the DNA is TGTGCCAGCAGTTTATATAGCGGGGGAGGCACGCAGTATTTT.

V is TRBV5-1 and J is TRBJ2-1, with TRBD1 matching 12 bases. Germline V CDR1 and CDR2: SGHRS, YFSETQ. After removal of 5 bases from V and 8 bases from J, the junction contained 5 bases not matched to a gene. The CDR3 is 14 amino acids. The CDR3 nucleotides are TGCGCCAGCAGTCCGGGGACAGGGGGCTATGAGCAGTTCTTC. It encodes CASSPGTGGYEQFF.

This clonotype has just a few counts. The rearrangement uses TRBV2 and TRBJ1-2, with TRBD1 matching 10 bases. This CDR3 contains 16 residues. V lost 6 bases to trimming and J lost 1 base; unmatched junction nucleotides: 8. In germline, CDR1 is SNHLY, CDR2 FYNNEI. The CDR3 reads CASSESDRGRNYGYTF. The CDR3 DNA reads as TGTGCCAGCAGCGAATCCGACAGGGGGCGTAACTATGGCTACACCTTC.

The rearrangement joins TRBV6-6 to TRBJ2-3; TRBD2 is a possible D gene (6 bases). The V gene lost 5 bases and the J gene lost 8 bases, with 17 bases spanning the gap. The germline V gene has CDR1 MNHNY and CDR2 SVGAGI (reference sequence). This CDR3 region has 14 residues. Written as DNA, the CDR3 is TGTGCCAGCAGTCCCCATTCGGGGGACGGTACGCAGTATTTT. Translated, it gives CASSPHSGDGTQYF.

CDR3 coding DNA: TGTGCCACCAGCAGAGAAGTAGTAGAGACCCAGTACTTC. Its translation: CATSREVVETQYF. The chain carries TRBV15 and TRBJ2-5; D unresolved. CDR3 length: 13 amino acids. V lost 0 bases, J lost 4 bases, and 6 bases lay in between. The germline CDR1 and CDR2 sequences are LNHNV and YYDKDF (reference sequence). The full variable domain, rest sourced from reference TRBV15 and TRBJ2-5, is DAMVIQNPRYQVTQFGKPVTLSCSQTLNHNVMYWYQQKSSQAPKLLFHYYDKDFNNEADTPDNFQSRRPNTSFCFLDIRSPGLGDTAMYLCATSREVVETQYFGPGTRLLVL.

This clonotype was detected once. The chain recombines TRBV7-9 with TRBJ1-2; D uncertain. This CDR3 spans 13 amino acids. Trimming took off 1 base at V and 6 bases at J, with 9 bases between the two ends. Per the germline V gene, CDR1 is SEHNR and CDR2 is FQNEAQ (reference sequence). The DNA of the CDR3 is TGTGCCAGCAGCTTAGTGCTGAGGGATGGCTACACCTTC. This gives the protein CASSLVLRDGYTF.

The chain joins TRBV10-3 to TRBJ1-2, with D unclear. The CDR3 covers 16 residues. Trimming cost V 0 bases and J 3 bases, with 14 bases left between them. From germline, CDR1 is ENHRY and CDR2 SYGVKD. The CDR3 loop is CAISESVGSVDYGYTF. The CDR3, as DNA: TGTGCCATCAGTGAGTCTGTGGGGTCGGTTGACTATGGCTACACCTTC.

This chain links TRBV4-2 with TRBJ2-1; 8 nucleotides match TRBD2. Germline-derived CDR1 and CDR2 are LGHNA and YNFKEQ. The length of the CDR3 is 16 residues. V was pared by 0 bases and J by 3 bases, with 4 bases of the junction left unmatched. Here the CDR3 reads CASSQDQRGNYNEQFF. The CDR3 DNA reads TGTGCCAGCAGCCAAGATCAGCGGGGGAACTACAATGAGCAGTTCTTC.

This clonotype has just a few counts. This chain uses TRBV15 with TRBJ1-4; 8 nucleotides line up with TRBD1. V dropped 4 bases and J dropped 6; count of bases not matched to a gene: 7. Germline CDR1 LNHNV, CDR2 YYDKDF (reference sequence). The CDR3 contains 15 residues. CDR3 in amino acids: CATSKDRVLDEKLFF. In nucleotides, the CDR3 is TGTGCCACCAGCAAGGACAGGGTTTTGGATGAAAAACTGTTTTTT.